These 29 T cell receptor beta chains originate from one sample sequenced in a study of Ad26.COV2.S vaccination and SARS-CoV-2 variants. Noted treatment: 15 to 20 received Ad26.COV2.S at low or high dose, single or two shots; about 5 received placebo; per-sample allocation not given. Day 63 after the first injection of vaccine or placebo was the sampling time. Using immunoSEQ multiplex PCR, the repertoire was profiled, and TCRdb retains in-frame clones only, with some absent. The sample carries about 680,000 clones, roughly 90% recorded once. Material: peripheral blood, obtained in a trial of Ad26.COV2.S vaccine versus placebo. Every receptor here comes from a person between 18 and 65 years old who received the Ad26.COV2.S COVID-19 vaccine or a placebo.

Only a few counts were recorded for this clone. This CDR3 reads CASMIVGDTGELFF. The CDR3 region has the DNA TGTGCCAGCATGATTGTAGGGGACACCGGGGAGCTGTTTTTT. This rearrangement joins TRBV6-5 to TRBJ2-2; D perhaps matches TRBD1 (5 bases). The CDR3 contains 14 residues. Trimming removed 7 bases from V and 3 bases from J, with 12 bases in between. CDR1 and CDR2 from the germline V gene are MNHEY and SVGAGI.

The chain couples TRBV11-2 to TRBJ2-1; 8 nucleotides line up with TRBD2. Trimming cost V 4 bases and J 5 bases; bases outside gene matches: 7. This CDR3 is built from 15 residues. The germline V gene encodes CDR1 SGHAT and CDR2 FQNNGV. CDR3 sequence (DNA): TGTGCCAGCAGCTCTCAACGGGGGGGGAACAATGAGCAGTTCTTC. Its translation is CASSSQRGGNNEQFF.

The CDR3 bases are TGTGCCAGCAGCGTAACGGGGGCGGGGACCGGGGAGCTGTTTTTT. Amino acids: CASSVTGAGTGELFF. The gene calls are TRBV9 and TRBJ2-2, with D possibly being TRBD1 or TRBD2 (6 bases each). Germline CDR1 reads SGDLS; CDR2 reads YYNGEE. This CDR3 has 15 amino acids. Between the trimmed V and J ends, which lost 1 base and 5 bases, there was a span of 12 bases.

This clone was recorded a few times. V is TRBV3-1 (or the pseudogene TRBV3-2) and J is TRBJ1-1; D ambiguous. The CDR3 is made up of 12 amino acids. CDR1 and CDR2 (germline): LGHDT, YNNKEL (reference sequence). V dropped 6 bases and J dropped 4 bases, with 9 bases sitting between them. The CDR3 nucleotides read TGTGCCAGCAGTGGAGTTGTCACTGAAGCTTTCTTT. Protein: CASSGVVTEAFF.

The chain uses TRBV10-1 and TRBJ2-7, with 8 bases that match TRBD2. The CDR3 is 15 amino acids. CDR1 and CDR2 (germline): WNHNN, SYGVQD (reference sequence). V lost 3 bases, J lost 4 bases, and 8 bases stayed unmatched. CDR3 in DNA: TGCGCCAGCAGTGAACCCAGCGGGAGCCTTTACGAGCAGTACTTC. Encoded protein: CASSEPSGSLYEQYF.

The chain is built from TRBV24-1 and TRBJ2-2; D might be TRBD1 (5 bases). The germline V gene has CDR1 KGHDR and CDR2 SFDVKD. The V gene lost 6 bases and the J gene lost 6 bases, with 19 bases spanning the gap. This CDR3 spans 16 amino acids. In DNA, the CDR3 is TGTGCCACCAGTAGTGACAGTCCATCGGGCCCCGGGGAGCTGTTTTTT. This gives the protein CATSSDSPSGPGELFF.

The V call is TRBV30, the J call TRBJ2-4, with D perhaps matching TRBD1 (6 bases). The CDR3 runs 11 residues. Trimming stripped 5 bases from V and 12 bases from J, with 14 bases between. Germline V gene sequence: CDR1 GTSNPN, CDR2 SVGIG (reference sequence). The CDR3 region has the DNA TGTGCCTGGGGCATTTCAGGGGCTCAGTACTTC. Protein: CAWGISGAQYF.

The chain joins TRBV6-5 to TRBJ1-3; the D gene is possibly TRBD1 (5 bases). There are 14 residues in the CDR3. V was clipped by 7 bases and J by 4 bases, with 14 bases between them. Germline CDR1 is MNHEY and CDR2 is SVGAGI. The CDR3 DNA reads TGTGCCAGCATGCGGGGGAGACTGGGAAACACCATATATTTT. Translation gives CASMRGRLGNTIYF.

The chain uses TRBV3-1 (or the pseudogene TRBV3-2) and TRBJ2-2; D remains ambiguous. The V gene lost 8 bases and the J gene lost 4 bases, with 14 bases spanning the gap. The germline gives CDR1 LGHDT, CDR2 YNNKEL (reference sequence). The CDR3 spans 14 residues. The CDR3 DNA follows: TGTGCCAGCGGTCTGGGTCGCTCCACCGGGGAGCTGTTTTTT. This sequence encodes CASGLGRSTGELFF.

This chain uses TRBV7-3 with TRBJ1-1; maybe TRBD1 (6 bases). V was trimmed by 2 bases and J by 0 bases, leaving 7 bases between them. Per the germline V gene, CDR1 is SGHTA and CDR2 is FQGTGA. The CDR3 runs to 14 residues. The CDR3 DNA sequence: TGTGCCAGCAGCTTACAGGGGTTGAACACTGAAGCTTTCTTT. Amino acids: CASSLQGLNTEAFF.

J is TRBJ1-2 and V is TRBV6-6, with 12 nucleotides matching TRBD1. The CDR3 totals 15 residues. Losses at the gene ends were 4 bases for V and 5 bases for J; bases not matched to a gene: 5. In germline, CDR1 is MNHNY, CDR2 SVGAGI (reference sequence). For the CDR3, the DNA is TGTGCCAGCAGTTTCCCGGGACAGGGGGCTTATGGCTACACCTTC. Amino acids: CASSFPGQGAYGYTF.

The chain links TRBV3-1 (or the pseudogene TRBV3-2) to TRBJ1-1; no reliable D call. The V end was cut by 4 bases, the J end by 3 bases, with 6 bases between. The CDR3 runs to 12 residues. CDR1 and CDR2 (germline): LGHDT, YNNKEL (reference sequence). The CDR3 region is CASSLPHTEAFF. The DNA of the CDR3 is TGTGCCAGCAGCCTTCCTCACACTGAAGCTTTCTTT.

The chain joins TRBV7-2 to TRBJ2-7, with D possibly TRBD2 on 5 matching bases. V gave up 5 bases and J gave up 0 bases, with 17 bases separating them. In germline, CDR1 is SGHTA, CDR2 FQGNSA. This CDR3 is 16 amino acids long. CDR3 amino acids: CASSRQGGGNSYEQYF. CDR3 nucleotide sequence: TGTGCCAGCAGCCGCCAAGGAGGTGGCAACTCCTACGAGCAGTACTTC.

This chain links TRBV5-1 with TRBJ2-2; D gene uncertain. The V gene lost 0 bases and the J gene lost 8 bases, with 5 bases spanning the gap. The germline gives CDR1 SGHRS, CDR2 YFSETQ. The CDR3 extends over 12 amino acids. CDR3 bases: TGCGCCAGCAGCTTGGTTGGTGGGGAGCTGTTTTTT. Protein: CASSLVGGELFF.

The V call is TRBV18, the J call TRBJ1-1, with TRBD1 as a possible D gene (6 bases). Trimming cost V 2 bases and J 1 base, with 11 bases left between them. CDR3 size: 15 residues. CDR1 and CDR2 from the germline V gene are KGHSH and LQKENI. CDR3 sequence (DNA): TGTGCCAGCTCACCATCCGGGACACCGAACACTGAAGCTTTCTTT. Translation: CASSPSGTPNTEAFF.

The gene calls are TRBV27 and TRBJ1-2; the D gene is possibly TRBD1 (5 bases). Trimming took off 6 bases at V and 6 bases at J, with 26 bases between the two ends. Germline assignment: CDR1 MNHEY and CDR2 SMNVEV (reference sequence). There are 17 residues in the CDR3. The CDR3 spells CASSRSLSRGAIDGYTF. The DNA for the CDR3 is TGTGCCAGCAGCCGATCATTATCAAGGGGAGCTATAGATGGCTACACCTTC.

The genes are TRBV30 and TRBJ2-5; either TRBD1 or TRBD2 may supply D (6 bases each). CDR1 and CDR2 from the germline V gene are GTSNPN and SVGIG (reference sequence). This CDR3 comprises 15 residues. V was shortened by 4 bases and J by 5 bases, with 20 bases between the two germline ends. CDR3 amino acids: CAWIPPEGGRETQYF. In DNA form, the CDR3 reads TGTGCCTGGATCCCCCCGGAGGGGGGCCGCGAGACCCAGTACTTC.

The V call is TRBV6-6, the J call TRBJ2-1, with 7 bases that match TRBD2. CDR3 length equals 17 residues. Germline V gene sequence: CDR1 MNHNY, CDR2 SVGAGI (reference sequence). Trimming took 6 bases from V and 8 from J; bases not matched to a gene: 19. In DNA, the CDR3 is TGTGCCAGCAGCCTTCGAGAAAGCGGGGTATGGGAACATGAGCAGTTCTTC. It encodes CASSLRESGVWEHEQFF.

The chain couples TRBV2 to TRBJ1-4; 7 bases fit TRBD1. CDR3 length: 13 amino acids. From germline, CDR1 is SNHLY and CDR2 FYNNEI. V lost 7 bases to trimming and J lost 5 bases; unmatched junction nucleotides: 4. CDR3 DNA sequence: TGTGCCAGCAAGGGGGCCAGAAATGAAAAACTGTTTTTT. This sequence encodes CASKGARNEKLFF.

The chain has TRBV19 and TRBJ1-5; D call uncertain. Trimming took 3 bases from V and 4 from J, leaving 7 bases between them. There are 13 residues in the CDR3. Germline V gives CDR1 LNHDA, CDR2 SQIVND (reference sequence). The CDR3 reads CASSMGINQPQHF. The CDR3 DNA sequence: TGTGCCAGTAGTATGGGTATTAATCAGCCCCAGCATTTT.

The genes are TRBV11-2 and TRBJ2-3; D call uncertain. Germline V CDR1 and CDR2: SGHAT, FQNNGV. This CDR3 is built from 12 residues. V was trimmed by 4 bases and J by 14 bases, leaving 16 bases between them. The chain's CDR3 is CASSSPPLPRYF. CDR3 DNA: TGTGCCAGCAGCTCTCCACCCTTACCCCGGTATTTT.

The CDR3 DNA reads TGTGCCAGCAGCCCACCGGGACGCGCGCGGGAGACCCAGTACTTC. It encodes CASSPPGRARETQYF. The chain is built from TRBV7-2 and TRBJ2-5; D tentatively reads TRBD1 or TRBD2 (5 bases each). The germline CDR1 and CDR2 sequences are SGHTA and FQGNSA. Trimming stripped 5 bases from V and 5 bases from J, with 18 bases between. This CDR3 has 15 residues.

This chain joins TRBV4-2 and TRBJ2-1; 11 bases are shared with TRBD2. The CDR3 is 16 residues long. V trimming: 0 bases; J trimming: 7 bases; junction bases outside the gene matches: 5. Germline V gene sequence: CDR1 LGHNA, CDR2 YNFKEQ. The CDR3 DNA reads TGTGCCAGCAGCCAAGATAGCGGGGGGGGTGTTAATGAGCAGTTCTTC. Encoded protein: CASSQDSGGGVNEQFF.

The chain joins TRBV12-3 or TRBV12-4 to TRBJ2-5; D gene uncertain. V was trimmed by 2 bases and J by 5 bases, leaving 6 bases between them. CDR3 length equals 12 residues. The CDR3 reads CASSLNVETQYF. Here the CDR3 DNA reads TGTGCCAGCAGTTTAAACGTGGAGACCCAGTACTTC.

This rearrangement joins TRBV12-5 to TRBJ1-1, with D unclear. V gave up 5 bases and J gave up 6 bases, with 10 bases separating them. Germline V gene sequence: CDR1 LGHNT, CDR2 FRNRAP. The CDR3 sequence is 12 residues long. The chain's CDR3 is CASGTPWAEAFF. In nucleotides, the CDR3 is TGTGCTAGTGGTACGCCGTGGGCTGAAGCTTTCTTT.

The chain carries TRBV5-1 and TRBJ1-4; D uncertain. With 4 bases removed from V and 4 bases from J, the gap between germline ends came to 14 bases. Germline V gene sequence: CDR1 SGHRS, CDR2 YFSETQ. The CDR3 runs to 15 residues. Here the CDR3 reads CASSQNPGYNEKLFF. In nucleotides, the CDR3 is TGCGCCAGCAGCCAGAACCCGGGCTATAATGAAAAACTGTTTTTT.

This chain connects TRBV19 to TRBJ1-5; no reliable D call. The CDR3 runs to 13 residues. Looked up from germline, CDR1 is LNHDA and CDR2 is SQIVND (reference sequence). V was shortened by 2 bases and J by 11 bases, with 13 bases between the two germline ends. CDR3: CASSIWDTPAQHF. The CDR3, as DNA: TGTGCCAGTAGTATATGGGATACCCCAGCCCAGCATTTT.

The rearrangement joins TRBV21-1 to TRBJ1-5; the D call of TRBD1 is as the table states it, not checked on the DNA. TRBV21-1 is assigned pseudogene status. This CDR3 region has 18 residues. In DNA form, the CDR3 reads TGTGCCAGCAGAAAAGTAGGGGACAGAGGTCCTAGCAATCAGCCCCAGCATTTT. Its protein product is CASRKVGDRGPSNQPQHF.

The J gene is TRBJ2-3, the V gene TRBV27; 9 bases line up with TRBD1. This CDR3 region has 17 residues. The junction had 9 bases not matched to a gene; V was cut back by 2 bases and J by 3 bases. Germline-derived CDR1 and CDR2 are MNHEY and SMNVEV (reference sequence). The CDR3 DNA reads TGTGCCAGCAGTTTAACCTCTGGACAGGGGCGGACAGATACGCAGTATTTT. Translation: CASSLTSGQGRTDTQYF.